This T cell receptor (beta chain) was sequenced for a study of T-cell memory formation after mild COVID-19. The wider study: TCR clusters were mostly donor specific.

From the 5' RACE reads, TCRdb called clonotypes with MiXCR, one entry per CDR3 protein. In the table there are about 320,000 distinct CDR3 sequences, around an eighth of which are singletons. This clonotype was counted only a few times. CDR1 is SGHRS, CDR2 YFSETQ, per germline. J was trimmed by 3 bases and V by 5 bases; bases with no gene match: 9. CDR3 length equals 15 residues. This TCR came from a man between 18 and 29 years old who had mild COVID-19 (a few samples of this study predate the infection). Cell type and time point are not known. The V call is TRBV5-1, the J call TRBJ2-3; TRBD2 matches at 7 bases. The sample comprised PBMCs or a T cell subset sorted from them (not recorded which). The CDR3 reads CASRPLADKTDTQYF. The DNA of the CDR3 is TGCGCCAGCAGGCCTCTAGCGGATAAGACAGATACGCAGTATTTT. Using reference TRBV5-1 and TRBJ2-3 for the parts outside the CDR3, the full variable domain is KAGVTQTPRYLIKTRGQQVTLSCSPISGHRSVSWYQQTPGQGLQFLFEYFSETQRNKGNFPGRFSGRQFSNSRSEMNVSTLELGDSALYLCASRPLADKTDTQYFGPGTRLTVL.